The 24 T cell receptor beta chains below all came from one sample that was sequenced in a study of type 1 regulatory T cells. These TCRs are of unknown antigen specificity. TCRdb re-called the reads through MiXCR, storing one row per CDR3 protein. The sample has 60,000 to 70,000 distinct CDR3 sequences, around 49% seen once. Sequenced input: cultured non-Tr1 T cells, either the whole culture or a sorted T cell fraction (not recorded which). Receptors originate from a human donor in good health.

CDR3 loop: CASSKGVGGYGYTF. CDR3 nucleotide sequence: TGTGCCAGCAGTAAAGGGGTGGGGGGGTATGGCTACACCTTC. V usage is TRBV6-5 and J usage is TRBJ1-2, with a possible D match to TRBD1 (5 bases). The length of the CDR3 is 14 residues. Germline CDR1 MNHEY, CDR2 SVGAGI. V was pared by 5 bases and J by 5 bases, with 15 bases between.

The V call is TRBV2, the J call TRBJ1-1; 7 nucleotides align to TRBD1. CDR1 and CDR2 (germline): SNHLY, FYNNEI. The CDR3 consists of 13 residues. V shed 5 bases, J shed 4 bases, and the junction held 4 bases outside the gene matches. CDR3 nucleotide sequence: TGTGCCAGCAGTCCAACAGGGGTCACTGAAGCTTTCTTT. Protein sequence: CASSPTGVTEAFF.

The rearrangement links TRBV29-1 to TRBJ1-1; weak D call: TRBD1 (5 bases). Trimming took 4 bases from V and 5 from J, leaving 14 bases between them. CDR3 length: 13 amino acids. In germline, CDR1 is SQVTM, CDR2 ANQGSEA. CDR3 sequence (DNA): TGCAGCGTTGCCAGGGAAAGTGGGACTGAAGCTTTCTTT. This encodes CSVARESGTEAFF.

The chain uses TRBV6-1 and TRBJ1-2; the D gene is possibly TRBD1 (6 bases). This CDR3 contains 15 residues. CDR1 is MNHNS and CDR2 is SASEGT in the germline V gene. Trimming stripped 3 bases from V and 4 bases from J, with 15 bases between. The CDR3 bases are TGTGCCAGCAGTGACAATCAGGGGAGAGGCTATGGCTACACCTTC. Translation gives CASSDNQGRGYGYTF.

The chain uses TRBV19 and TRBJ1-6; 8 nucleotides align to TRBD1. CDR1 and CDR2 from the germline V gene are LNHDA and SQIVND (reference sequence). The CDR3 spans 15 residues. V gave up 6 bases and J gave up 5 bases; unmatched junction bases: 6. The CDR3 protein is CASRTPGQDNSPLHF. The CDR3 nucleotides read TGTGCCAGTAGGACCCCGGGACAGGATAATTCACCCCTCCACTTT. The entire variable domain, with the rest obtained from reference TRBV19 and TRBJ1-6, is as follows: DGGITQSPKYLFRKEGQNVTLSCEQNLNHDAMYWYRQDPGQGLRLIYYSQIVNDFQKGDIAEGYSVSREKKESFPLTVTSAQKNPTAFYLCASRTPGQDNSPLHFGNGTRLTVT.

The chain employs TRBV11-2 and TRBJ2-7; 9 nucleotides align to TRBD1. Germline values: CDR1 SGHAT, CDR2 FQNNGV. The CDR3 covers 16 residues. The junction had 10 bases not matched to a gene; V was cut back by 3 bases and J by 4 bases. CDR3 residues: CASSFNHPTGGYEQYF. CDR3 DNA sequence: TGTGCCAGCAGCTTCAACCATCCGACAGGGGGGTACGAGCAGTACTTC. Combining the CDR3 with reference TRBV11-2 and TRBJ2-7 gives the whole variable domain EAGVAQSPRYKIIEKRQSVAFWCNPISGHATLYWYQQILGQGPKLLIQFQNNGVVDDSQLPKDRFSAERLKGVDSTLKIQPAKLEDSAVYLCASSFNHPTGGYEQYFGPGTRLTVT.

The chain uses TRBV20-1 and TRBJ2-3, with a possible D match to TRBD2 (5 bases). Germline assignment: CDR1 DFQATT and CDR2 SNEGSKA (reference sequence). The CDR3 spans 14 residues. Trimming stripped 6 bases from V and 0 bases from J, with 13 bases between. The CDR3 DNA reads TGCAGTGCAGCGGAGGTCCGGAGCACAGATACGCAGTATTTT. Its protein is CSAAEVRSTDTQYF.

The CDR3 DNA reads as TGTGCCAGCAGTGTCCGGGACAATTTTAGGCAGTTCTTC. It yields the protein CASSVRDNFRQFF. V gene TRBV12-3 or TRBV12-4 combines with J gene TRBJ2-1; tentatively, D is TRBD1 (6 bases). With 5 bases removed from V and 12 bases from J, the gap between germline ends came to 17 bases. The CDR3 totals 13 residues.

As regards this clonotype: Germline and junction disagree at one end, which may indicate a read error. The chain links TRBV18 to TRBJ1-4; the D gene is possibly TRBD1 (5 bases). Germline values: CDR1 KGHSH, CDR2 LQKENI. This CDR3 region has 16 residues. The CDR3 reads CGSSPISGTANEKLFF. The CDR3 bases are TGTGGCAGCTCACCAATCTCCGGGACCGCTAATGAAAAACTGTTTTTT.

DNA of the CDR3: TGTGCCAGCAGCGGGGGACAAATGGTAATGAACACTGAAGCTTTCTTT. Translating it yields CASSGGQMVMNTEAFF. V gene TRBV13 combines with J gene TRBJ1-1, with D possibly matching TRBD1 (6 bases). V lost 5 bases to trimming and J lost 0 bases, with 16 bases between them. The CDR3 has 16 amino acids. CDR1 PRHDT and CDR2 FYEKMQ come from the germline V gene (reference sequence).

The CDR3 bases are TGTGCCAGCAGCTTATTGACCAGTAATTCACCCCTCCACTTT. Amino acid sequence: CASSLLTSNSPLHF. The chain is built from TRBV11-2 and TRBJ1-6; D unresolved. Germline V gene lookup returns CDR1 SGHAT and CDR2 FQNNGV. This CDR3 is built from 14 residues. The V end lost 2 bases, the J end lost 6 bases, and 8 bases lay between the germline ends.

The CDR3 region is CSATNRGGYGNTIYF. CDR3 coding DNA: TGCAGTGCGACCAACAGGGGAGGTTACGGAAACACCATATATTTT. The V and J genes are TRBV20-1 and TRBJ1-3, with 7 bases identical to TRBD1. The germline gives CDR1 DFQATT, CDR2 SNEGSKA (reference sequence). J gave up 4 bases and V 6 bases, and 12 bases lay outside the gene matches. This CDR3 is 15 amino acids long.

At least ten counts were recorded for this clonotype. The chain joins TRBV6-2 or TRBV6-3 to TRBJ1-2, with 11 bases matching TRBD1. The ends lost 5 bases at V and 7 bases at J; junction bases unmatched: 6. The length of the CDR3 is 14 residues. Germline CDR1 MNHEY, CDR2 SVGEGT. DNA of the CDR3: TGTGCCAGCAGTATCGGACAGGGGGCGCCTGGCTACACCTTC. This sequence encodes CASSIGQGAPGYTF.

This clonotype has more than one count but fewer than ten. The rearrangement joins TRBV10-3 to TRBJ1-5; D perhaps matches TRBD1 (6 bases). Germline CDR1 ENHRY, CDR2 SYGVKD. CDR3 length equals 14 residues. Trimming pared 4 bases from V and 7 bases from J, leaving 14 bases between. CDR3 in amino acids: CAISGAPGVQPQHF. CDR3 DNA: TGTGCCATCAGTGGGGCCCCAGGGGTCCAGCCCCAGCATTTT.

This clonotype was picked up one time. The CDR3: CSARVQLRGEQFF. As DNA, the CDR3 is TGCAGTGCTAGGGTTCAGTTGCGGGGTGAGCAGTTCTTC. This sequence joins TRBV20-1 and TRBJ2-1; TRBD2 might be the D (6 bases). Trimming cost V 3 bases and J 9 bases, with 15 bases left between them. The CDR3 is made up of 13 amino acids. CDR1 DFQATT and CDR2 SNEGSKA come from the germline V gene (reference sequence).

This clonotype was detected a few times. V and J are TRBV5-1 and TRBJ1-4; D gene ambiguous. V dropped 0 bases and J dropped 3 bases, with 12 bases sitting between them. CDR3 size: 16 residues. Germline loops: CDR1 SGHRS, CDR2 YFSETQ. CDR3 sequence (DNA): TGCGCCAGCAGCTTGGGTGGCGGAACCTCTAATGAAAAACTGTTTTTT. Translation: CASSLGGGTSNEKLFF.

The chain joins TRBV7-2 to TRBJ1-1; D uncertain. CDR3 length equals 12 residues. CDR1 SGHTA and CDR2 FQGNSA come from the germline V gene. Trimming pared 5 bases from V and 4 bases from J, leaving 8 bases between. In DNA form, the CDR3 reads TGTGCCAGCAGCCGCTACAGCACTGAAGCTTTCTTT. This encodes CASSRYSTEAFF.

V usage is TRBV28 and J usage is TRBJ1-5; D may be TRBD1 (5 bases). CDR3 length: 16 amino acids. V shed 6 bases and J shed 4 bases, with 19 bases lying between them. CDR1 is MDHEN, CDR2 SYDVKM, per germline. The CDR3 sequence is CASRRGQGVWNQPQHF. CDR3 nucleotides: TGTGCCAGCAGGCGGGGCCAGGGTGTTTGGAATCAGCCCCAGCATTTT.

This clonotype has a single count. The conserved phenylalanine or tryptophan normally closing the CDR3 is absent here, so this likely arose from a read error. This chain links TRBV12-3 or TRBV12-4 with TRBJ2-1; TRBD2 is a possible D gene (6 bases). This CDR3 comprises 14 residues. Trimming took 6 bases from V and 7 from J, leaving 16 bases between them. In DNA, the CDR3 is TGTGCCAGCAGCGCCAGGCGGGGAGATAATGAGCAGTTCTCC. Protein: CASSARRGDNEQFS.

This clonotype has a handful of counts. The chain recombines TRBV18 with TRBJ1-5, with unresolved D. The length of the CDR3 is 15 residues. Germline values: CDR1 KGHSH, CDR2 LQKENI. Trimming removed 6 bases at V and 7 bases at J, with 19 bases between. CDR3 nucleotide sequence: TGTGCCAGCTCCCTCAGCCATCTGGCGGGCCAGCCCCAGCATTTT. This sequence encodes CASSLSHLAGQPQHF.

This chain uses TRBV20-1 with TRBJ2-3; TRBD2 matches 14 bases. From germline, CDR1 is DFQATT and CDR2 SNEGSKA (reference sequence). CDR3 length: 18 amino acids. With V trimmed by 5 bases and J by 1 base, 11 bases remained unmatched. The CDR3 bases are TGCAGTGCTGCCCAGACTAGCGGGGGGGTTTGGGGCACAGATACGCAGTATTTT. Protein product: CSAAQTSGGVWGTDTQYF.

This clonotype was seen a handful of times. The chain employs TRBV5-6 and TRBJ2-3; 8 bases match TRBD2. The germline V gene has CDR1 SGHDT and CDR2 YYEEEE. Trimming at V came to 2 bases and at J to 1 base, leaving 6 bases not matched to a gene. This CDR3 is 16 amino acids long. Written as DNA, the CDR3 is TGTGCCAGCAGCTTAGGCGGGGGGCAGGGCACAGATACGCAGTATTTT. Translating it yields CASSLGGGQGTDTQYF.

This chain uses TRBV14 with TRBJ1-6, with 7 bases lining up with TRBD1. In germline, CDR1 is SGHDN, CDR2 FVKESK. After removal of 5 bases from V and 9 bases from J, the junction contained 13 bases not matched to a gene. The CDR3 extends over 16 amino acids. In nucleotides, the CDR3 is TGTGCCAGCAGCGAACAGGGGTTCAGGGTCGGTTCACCCCTCCACTTT. Protein product: CASSEQGFRVGSPLHF. The full variable domain, rest sourced from reference TRBV14 and TRBJ1-6, is EAGVTQFPSHSVIEKGQTVTLRCDPISGHDNLYWYRRVMGKEIKFLLHFVKESKQDESGMPNNRFLAERTGGTYSTLKVQPAELEDSGVYFCASSEQGFRVGSPLHFGNGTRLTVT.

In the case of this clonotype: One junction end does not reproduce the germline sequence, and a read error may be involved. V is TRBV5-1 and J is TRBJ2-2, with 8 bases aligning to TRBD1. The CDR3 spans 15 residues. From germline, CDR1 is SGHRS and CDR2 YFSETQ. The CDR3 nucleotides read TGCGCCAGCAGCTCCGGGACAGGTCCCTCCGGGGGGCTGTTTTTT. This translates into CASSSGTGPSGGLFF.